This TCR beta chain was profiled in a study of T cell responses to AZD1222 COVID-19 vaccine. General observations from the study: Spike-spanning, vaccine-associated CD4 TCRs were dominant at 160-218 and 743-854.

In the case of this clone: The antigen is unknown.

TCRdb's table, derived via immunoSEQ multiplex PCR, lists solely in-frame clones and lacks some. The data contain over 150,000 clones, roughly nine tenths of them seen just once; the ten biggest clones take up roughly 5.8%. This CDR3 spans 12 amino acids. Trimming took 11 bases from V and 2 from J; bases not matched to a gene: 4. The germline CDR1 and CDR2 sequences are ENHRY and SYGVKD. The sequence was obtained from an adult in good health. Sequenced here: peripheral blood, sampled on day 0 of MenACWY control vaccination. This sequence joins TRBV10-3 and TRBJ2-7; TRBD1 matches 9 bases. CDR3 sequence reads: CAVGQGTYEQYV. CDR3 sequence (DNA): TGTGCCGTGGGACAGGGAACCTACGAGCAGTACGTC.